Below are 21 T cell receptor beta chains sequenced from a single sample in a study of identical twins. TCRdb itself ran the 5' RACE reads through MiXCR, one entry per CDR3 protein. The sample contains about 430,000 distinct CDR3 sequences, around 20% of which appear only once. Sequenced: naive T cells sorted from blood. All receptors come from a middle-aged man in good health.

The V call is TRBV24-1, the J call TRBJ2-7; 12 bases are a match to TRBD1. CDR1 is KGHDR, CDR2 SFDVKD, per germline. Losses at the gene ends were 5 bases for V and 0 bases for J; bases not matched to a gene: 4. The CDR3 is made up of 16 amino acids. The CDR3 is CATSVWDRGLSYEQYF. The DNA for the CDR3 is TGTGCCACCAGTGTTTGGGACAGGGGGCTCTCCTACGAGCAGTACTTC.

In its sample, this clonotype was seen many times. The gene calls are TRBV24-1 and TRBJ2-5; D might be TRBD1 or TRBD2, each matching 5 bases. The CDR3 covers 15 residues. The V and J ends lost 1 base and 2 bases respectively, with 10 bases between them. Per germline, CDR1 KGHDR and CDR2 SFDVKD. DNA for the CDR3: TGTGCCACCAGTGATTTCGGGGCGGCGCAAGAGACCCAGTACTTC. This sequence encodes CATSDFGAAQETQYF.

This clonotype was counted at least ten times. The chain combines TRBV5-1 with TRBJ2-1, with 11 bases aligning to TRBD2. CDR3 length equals 17 residues. CDR1 and CDR2 from the germline V gene are SGHRS and YFSETQ. Trimming at V came to 4 bases and at J to 6 bases, leaving 12 bases not matched to a gene. The CDR3: CASSPFPTSGTGNEQFF. The CDR3 coding sequence is TGCGCCAGCAGCCCTTTCCCGACTAGCGGGACGGGCAATGAGCAGTTCTTC.

The rearrangement uses TRBV6-5 and TRBJ1-2; 9 bases are shared with TRBD1. The CDR3 runs to 11 residues. Germline V gives CDR1 MNHEY, CDR2 SVGAGI. V lost 10 bases, J lost 11 bases, and 8 bases stayed unmatched. The CDR3 sequence is CATRDREGYTF. The CDR3 DNA follows: TGTGCCACCCGGGACAGGGAAGGGTACACCTTC.

This clonotype came up a few times. This chain connects TRBV15 to TRBJ1-5; 7 positions agree with TRBD1. The trim removed 11 bases at V and 5 bases at J, leaving 12 bases unmatched. The CDR3 totals 14 residues. Germline CDR1 is LNHNV and CDR2 is YYDKDF (reference sequence). This chain's CDR3 is CASSRGGGDQPQHF. As DNA, the CDR3 is TGTGCCTCCTCACGGGGAGGGGGCGATCAGCCCCAGCATTTT.

The chain recombines TRBV7-4 with TRBJ2-2; D uncertain. The germline V gene encodes CDR1 SGHVT and CDR2 SQSDAQ. The CDR3 extends over 17 amino acids. Trimming took off 6 bases at V and 0 bases at J, with 17 bases between the two ends. The DNA for the CDR3 is TGTGCCAGCAGTTCCGGTGGGTTCAGGCCGAACACCGGGGAGCTGTTTTTT. This sequence encodes CASSSGGFRPNTGELFF.

The V gene is TRBV5-1, the J gene TRBJ2-2; possibly TRBD1 or TRBD2 for D (5 bases each). The CDR3 consists of 15 residues. Trimming took off 0 bases at V and 4 bases at J, with 10 bases between the two ends. Germline CDR1 is SGHRS and CDR2 is YFSETQ. The CDR3 region has the DNA TGCGCCAGCAGCTTGGAGGCGAGGGGCACCGGGGAGCTGTTTTTT. The encoded protein is CASSLEARGTGELFF.

The rearrangement uses TRBV10-2 and TRBJ1-3; D unresolved. V lost 4 bases and J lost 0, with 13 bases in between. The V gene's germline CDR1 is WSHSY and CDR2 SAAADI. This CDR3 contains 16 residues. The CDR3: CASSGKGVYSGNTIYF. CDR3 DNA: TGCGCCAGCAGTGGGAAAGGCGTTTACTCTGGAAACACCATATATTTT.

This clonotype was picked up many times. The chain recombines TRBV28 with TRBJ2-7; 8 bases match TRBD2. The CDR3 covers 16 residues. CDR1 is MDHEN, CDR2 SYDVKM, per germline. V gave up 3 bases and J gave up 1 base; unmatched junction bases: 8. The CDR3 DNA sequence: TGTGCCAGCAGTTTGGGGGGACTAGACGGGTCCTACGAGCAGTACTTC. Its protein product is CASSLGGLDGSYEQYF.

The gene calls are TRBV29-1 and TRBJ2-7; D is perhaps TRBD1 or TRBD2 (6 bases each). The CDR3 spans 14 residues. Germline assignment: CDR1 SQVTM and CDR2 ANQGSEA. V lost 2 bases to trimming and J lost 5 bases, with 16 bases between them. CDR3 nucleotides: TGCAGCGTTGAATTGGGGGGCGCTGGGGACGAGCAGTACTTC. Its translation: CSVELGGAGDEQYF.

The J gene is TRBJ2-2, the V gene TRBV7-3; 13 bases agree with TRBD2. The CDR3 loop spans 16 amino acids. Germline CDR1 and CDR2: SGHTA and FQGTGA. V shed 4 bases, J shed 4 bases, and the junction held 3 bases outside the gene matches. The CDR3 loop reads CASSSRLAGGTGELFF. The CDR3 DNA sequence: TGTGCCAGCAGCTCCAGACTAGCGGGAGGCACCGGGGAGCTGTTTTTT. The full variable domain, completed using reference TRBV7-3 and TRBJ2-2, is GAGVSQTPSNKVTEKGKYVELRCDPISGHTALYWYRQSLGQGPEFLIYFQGTGAADDSGLPNDRFFAVRPEGSVSTLKIQRTERGDSAVYLCASSSRLAGGTGELFFGEGSRLTVL.

This clonotype was seen many times. This chain joins TRBV29-1 and TRBJ2-3; D call uncertain. V dropped 2 bases and J dropped 1 base, with 4 bases sitting between them. CDR1 is SQVTM and CDR2 is ANQGSEA in the germline V gene. The CDR3 is made up of 12 amino acids. The CDR3 region has the DNA TGCAGCGTTGAAACCGGCACAGATACGCAGTATTTT. Amino acids: CSVETGTDTQYF.

This clonotype was seen a handful of times. V usage is TRBV19 and J usage is TRBJ2-7; TRBD1 might be the D (6 bases). Looked up from germline, CDR1 is LNHDA and CDR2 is SQIVND (reference sequence). The CDR3 totals 14 residues. V lost 5 bases, J lost 1 base, and 12 bases lay in between. The CDR3 here is CASSDNRDSYEQYF. The DNA of the CDR3 is TGTGCCAGTAGTGACAACAGGGATTCCTACGAGCAGTACTTC.

This clonotype was picked up many times. V is TRBV7-2 and J is TRBJ2-7, with 7 nucleotides matching TRBD1. Germline CDR1 is SGHTA and CDR2 is FQGNSA. The CDR3 consists of 15 residues. The V and J ends lost 5 bases and 12 bases, in that order; junction bases with no gene match: 19. CDR3 sequence (DNA): TGTGCCAGCAGCGCGACCGGGACAGCGATGGCTCTAACGTACTTC. Protein product: CASSATGTAMALTYF.

This sequence joins TRBV20-1 and TRBJ2-5, with D maybe TRBD2 (6 bases). The length of the CDR3 is 13 residues. Per germline, CDR1 DFQATT and CDR2 SNEGSKA (reference sequence). Trimming removed 6 bases at V and 9 bases at J, with 20 bases between. This chain's CDR3 is CSAPPGRRGPQYF. CDR3 sequence (DNA): TGCAGTGCCCCTCCCGGTAGGAGGGGACCCCAGTACTTC.

This clonotype was observed once. V gene TRBV11-2 combines with J gene TRBJ2-7; weak D call: TRBD2 (5 bases). The V end was cut by 5 bases, the J end by 9 bases, with 11 bases between. Looked up from germline, CDR1 is SGHAT and CDR2 is FQNNGV. The CDR3 is 11 amino acids. The CDR3 region is CASSRGLGQYF. The DNA of the CDR3 is TGTGCCAGCAGCCGAGGGTTGGGGCAGTACTTC.

This clonotype was counted between two and nine times. The chain links TRBV15 to TRBJ2-5, with a tentative D call TRBD1 (6 bases). Germline values: CDR1 LNHNV, CDR2 YYDKDF (reference sequence). V lost 0 bases to trimming and J lost 5 bases, with 19 bases between them. This CDR3 region has 17 residues. The CDR3 DNA is TGTGCCACCAGCAGAGATCGACGGCAGGGGATAGGGGAGACCCAGTACTTC. Protein product: CATSRDRRQGIGETQYF.

The chain is built from TRBV4-2 and TRBJ1-4; D not certain. This CDR3 region has 12 residues. The V gene's germline CDR1 is LGHNA and CDR2 YNFKEQ. V was clipped by 2 bases and J by 12 bases, with 10 bases between them. This CDR3 is CASSQPPRELFF. The CDR3 nucleotides read TGTGCCAGCAGCCAACCCCCGAGGGAACTGTTTTTT.

This sequence joins TRBV12-3 or TRBV12-4 and TRBJ1-2, with 11 bases lining up with TRBD1. The CDR3 contains 15 residues. Losses at the gene ends were 5 bases for V and 4 bases for J; bases not matched to a gene: 6. The CDR3 DNA sequence: TGTGCCAGCAGTGCCGGGACAGGGGGTACCTATGGCTACACCTTC. It translates to CASSAGTGGTYGYTF.

The chain couples TRBV6-2 or TRBV6-3 to TRBJ2-7, with a tentative D call TRBD1 (5 bases). V was clipped by 2 bases and J by 3 bases, with 8 bases between them. Germline lookup yields CDR1 MNHEY and CDR2 SVGEGT. This CDR3 comprises 13 residues. The DNA for the CDR3 is TGTGCCAGCAGTTACGGAAGGGGCTACGAGCAGTACTTC. Protein product: CASSYGRGYEQYF.

The table lists this clonotype with a few counts. This sequence joins TRBV5-1 and TRBJ2-5; D is perhaps TRBD1 (6 bases). The germline CDR1 and CDR2 sequences are SGHRS and YFSETQ. The CDR3 consists of 13 residues. The V gene lost 5 bases and the J gene lost 1 base, with 9 bases spanning the gap. The CDR3 protein is CASRTGAQETQYF. In DNA form, the CDR3 reads TGCGCCAGCAGGACAGGCGCCCAAGAGACCCAGTACTTC.